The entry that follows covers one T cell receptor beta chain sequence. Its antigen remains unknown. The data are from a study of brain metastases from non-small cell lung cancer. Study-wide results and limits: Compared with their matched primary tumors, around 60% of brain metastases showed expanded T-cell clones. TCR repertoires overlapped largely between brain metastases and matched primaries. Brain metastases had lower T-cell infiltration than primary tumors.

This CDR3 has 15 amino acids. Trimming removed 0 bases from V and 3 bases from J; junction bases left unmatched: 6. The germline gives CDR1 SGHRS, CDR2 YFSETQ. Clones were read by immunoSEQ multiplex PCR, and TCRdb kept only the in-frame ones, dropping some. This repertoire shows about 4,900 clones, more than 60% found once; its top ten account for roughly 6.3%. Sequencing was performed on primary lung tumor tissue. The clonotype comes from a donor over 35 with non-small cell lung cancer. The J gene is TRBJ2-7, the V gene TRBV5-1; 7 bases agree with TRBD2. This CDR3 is CASSLGGTTVYEQYF. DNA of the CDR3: TGCGCCAGCAGCTTGGGAGGGACTACCGTCTACGAGCAGTACTTC.